This T cell receptor (beta chain) was recorded in a study of vaccination and CD4 T cells after COVID-19. As concerns this clonotype: Its antigen is undetermined.

Indicated treatment: 10-day PBMC culture with coronavirus spike peptide pools or control peptides (ViraFEST assay). The CDR3 extends over 14 amino acids. Per germline, CDR1 SGHRS and CDR2 YFSETQ. V was shortened by 7 bases and J by 5 bases, with 18 bases between the two germline ends. Scientists ran DNA taken from cultured CD4+ T cells through the Oncomine TCR Beta short-read assay for sequencing. One entry per CDR3 protein, called by TCRdb with MiXCR from the PCR reads. The table lists a few thousand distinct CDR3 sequences, 21% of them singletons, with 20% to 25% in the top ten. The sample consisted of CD4+ T cells from blood, cultured in vitro. J is TRBJ1-1 and V is TRBV5-1; D might be TRBD1 (6 bases). The sequence derives from a human donor who had recovered from COVID-19. This CDR3 reads CASGRGASSTEAFF. In nucleotides, the CDR3 is TGCGCCAGCGGGAGGGGGGCGAGTAGTACTGAAGCTTTCTTT.